The entry below gives a single T cell receptor beta chain sequence along with its context. What was sequenced were expressed TCRB transcripts, since all of the isolated RNA had been reverse transcribed. Clones were read by immunoSEQ multiplex PCR, and TCRdb kept only the in-frame ones, dropping some. This sample yields 850,000 to 900,000 clones, of which 15% to 20% are seen a single time; about 0.02% belongs to the top ten. This specimen belongs to a study of beta chain features in type 1 diabetes. This CDR3 comprises 17 residues. V was trimmed by 4 bases and J by 3 bases, leaving 16 bases between them. Germline V gene data show CDR1 as SGHAT and CDR2 as FQNNGV.

The chain joins TRBV11-2 to TRBJ2-6; possibly TRBD1 or TRBD2 for D (5 bases each). The sequence derives from a woman aged 18 to 35 in good health. Material: naive CD4+ T cells from blood. This CDR3 is CASSSAGTNYGANVLTF. The CDR3 DNA sequence: TGTGCCAGCAGCTCAGCAGGGACCAACTATGGGGCCAACGTCCTGACTTTC.